Listed here are 3 T cell receptor beta chains from one sample, sequenced in a study of Graves' ophthalmopathy and Graves' hyperthyroidism. RNA transcripts were the template, and TCR beta CDR3 regions were amplified from them. Second-round multiplex PCR followed a first-round RT-PCR using HTBI primers. TCRdb re-analysed the multiplex PCR reads in MiXCR, keeping a single row per CDR3 protein. The sample lists under 350,000 distinct CDR3 sequences; roughly 15% were seen once. Sequenced material: peripheral blood. The receptors here all came from an adult man with Graves' ophthalmopathy.

This clonotype has at least ten counts. The chain is built from TRBV6-5 and TRBJ2-5, with D tentatively TRBD2 (6 bases). Germline V gene sequence: CDR1 MNHEY, CDR2 SVGAGI. The V gene lost 6 bases and the J gene lost 2 bases, with 10 bases spanning the gap. The CDR3 sequence is 13 residues long. DNA for the CDR3: TGTGCCAGCAGAACCGGGAGACAAGAGACCCAGTACTTC. Translating it yields CASRTGRQETQYF.

This clonotype was counted ten times or more. The genes are TRBV9 and TRBJ2-7, with TRBD2 as a possible D gene (5 bases). The germline V and J ends were trimmed by 2 bases and 0 bases, with 9 bases remaining between them. Germline CDR1 is SGDLS and CDR2 is YYNGEE. This CDR3 region has 14 residues. The CDR3 reads CASSVTGTSYEQYF. CDR3 sequence (DNA): TGTGCCAGCAGCGTTACGGGAACCTCCTACGAGCAGTACTTC.

This clonotype was recorded many times. The DNA of the CDR3 is TGTGCCTGGAGTGTAGCGGGAGGACCCTATGGCTACACCTTC. Protein sequence: CAWSVAGGPYGYTF. The chain recombines TRBV30 with TRBJ1-2; D is unclear. Germline-derived CDR1 and CDR2 are GTSNPN and SVGIG (reference sequence). Trimming stripped 0 bases from V and 4 bases from J, with 12 bases between. This CDR3 comprises 14 residues.